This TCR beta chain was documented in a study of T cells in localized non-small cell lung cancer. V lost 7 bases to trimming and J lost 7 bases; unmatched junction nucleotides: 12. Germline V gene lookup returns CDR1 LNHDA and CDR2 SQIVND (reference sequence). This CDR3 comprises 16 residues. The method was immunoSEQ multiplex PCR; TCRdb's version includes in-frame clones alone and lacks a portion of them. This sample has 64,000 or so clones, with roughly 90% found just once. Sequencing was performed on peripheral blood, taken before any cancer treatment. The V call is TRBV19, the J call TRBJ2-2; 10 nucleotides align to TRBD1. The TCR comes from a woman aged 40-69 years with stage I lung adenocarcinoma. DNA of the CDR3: TGTGCCAGTACCCCAAGGGACAGGGGAGAAAGCGGGGAGCTGTTTTTT. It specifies CASTPRDRGESGELFF. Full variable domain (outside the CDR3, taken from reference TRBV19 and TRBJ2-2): DGGITQSPKYLFRKEGQNVTLSCEQNLNHDAMYWYRQDPGQGLRLIYYSQIVNDFQKGDIAEGYSVSREKKESFPLTVTSAQKNPTAFYLCASTPRDRGESGELFFGEGSRLTVL.